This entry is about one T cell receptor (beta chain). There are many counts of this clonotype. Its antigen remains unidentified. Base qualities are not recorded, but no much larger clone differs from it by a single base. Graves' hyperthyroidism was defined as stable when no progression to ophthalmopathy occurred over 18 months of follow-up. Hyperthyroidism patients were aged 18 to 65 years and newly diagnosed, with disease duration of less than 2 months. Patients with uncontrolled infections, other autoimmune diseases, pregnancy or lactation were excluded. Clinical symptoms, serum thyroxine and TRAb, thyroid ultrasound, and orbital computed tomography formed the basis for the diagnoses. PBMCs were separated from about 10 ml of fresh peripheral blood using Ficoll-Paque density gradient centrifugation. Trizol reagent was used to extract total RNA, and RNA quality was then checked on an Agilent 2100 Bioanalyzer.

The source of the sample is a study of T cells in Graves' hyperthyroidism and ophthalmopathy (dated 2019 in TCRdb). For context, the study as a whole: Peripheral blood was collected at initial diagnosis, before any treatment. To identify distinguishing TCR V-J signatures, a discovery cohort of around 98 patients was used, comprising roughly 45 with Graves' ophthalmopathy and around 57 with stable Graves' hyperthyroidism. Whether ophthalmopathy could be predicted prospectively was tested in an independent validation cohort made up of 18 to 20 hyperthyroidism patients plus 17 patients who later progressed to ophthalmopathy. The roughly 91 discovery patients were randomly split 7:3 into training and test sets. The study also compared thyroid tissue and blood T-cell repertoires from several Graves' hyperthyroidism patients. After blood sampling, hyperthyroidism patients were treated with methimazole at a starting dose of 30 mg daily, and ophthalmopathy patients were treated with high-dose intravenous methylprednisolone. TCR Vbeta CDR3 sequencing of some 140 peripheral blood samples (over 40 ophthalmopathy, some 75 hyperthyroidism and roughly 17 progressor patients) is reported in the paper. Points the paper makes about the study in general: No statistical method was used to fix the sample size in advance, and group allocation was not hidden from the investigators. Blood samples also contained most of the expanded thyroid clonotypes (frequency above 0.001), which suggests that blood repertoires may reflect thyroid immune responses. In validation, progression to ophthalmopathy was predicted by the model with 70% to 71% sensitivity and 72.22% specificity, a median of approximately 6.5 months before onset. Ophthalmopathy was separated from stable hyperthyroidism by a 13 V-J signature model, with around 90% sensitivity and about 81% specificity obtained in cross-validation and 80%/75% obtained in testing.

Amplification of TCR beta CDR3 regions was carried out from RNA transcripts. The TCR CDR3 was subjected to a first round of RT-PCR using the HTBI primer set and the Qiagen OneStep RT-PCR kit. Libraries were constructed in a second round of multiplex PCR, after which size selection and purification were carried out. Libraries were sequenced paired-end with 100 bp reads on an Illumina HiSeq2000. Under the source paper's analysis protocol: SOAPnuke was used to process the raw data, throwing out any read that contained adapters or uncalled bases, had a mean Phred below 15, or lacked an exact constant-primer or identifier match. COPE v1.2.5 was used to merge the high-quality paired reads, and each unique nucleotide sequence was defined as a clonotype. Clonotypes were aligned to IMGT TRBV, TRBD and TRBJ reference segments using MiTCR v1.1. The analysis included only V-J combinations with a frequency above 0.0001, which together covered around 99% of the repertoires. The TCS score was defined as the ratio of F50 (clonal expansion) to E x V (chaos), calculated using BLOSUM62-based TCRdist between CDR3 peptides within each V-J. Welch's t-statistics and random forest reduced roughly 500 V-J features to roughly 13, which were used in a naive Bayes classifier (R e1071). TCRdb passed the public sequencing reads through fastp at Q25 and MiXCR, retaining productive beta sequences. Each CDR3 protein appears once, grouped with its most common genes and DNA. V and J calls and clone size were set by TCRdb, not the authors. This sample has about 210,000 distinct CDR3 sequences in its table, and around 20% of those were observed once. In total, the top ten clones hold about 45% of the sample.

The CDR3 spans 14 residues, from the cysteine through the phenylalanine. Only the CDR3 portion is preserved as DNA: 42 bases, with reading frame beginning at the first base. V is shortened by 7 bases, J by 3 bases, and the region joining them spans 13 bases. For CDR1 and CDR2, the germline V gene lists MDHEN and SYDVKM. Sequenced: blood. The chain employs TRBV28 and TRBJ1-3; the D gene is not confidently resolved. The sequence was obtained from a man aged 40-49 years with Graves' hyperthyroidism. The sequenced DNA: TGTGCCAGCAATTCTCTCCAAATTGGAAACACCATATATTTT. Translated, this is CASNSLQIGNTIYF. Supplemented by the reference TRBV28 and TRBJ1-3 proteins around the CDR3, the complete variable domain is DVKVTQSSRYLVKRTGEKVFLECVQDMDHENMFWYRQDPGLGLRLIYFSYDVKMKEKGDIPEGYSVSREKKERFSLILESASTNQTSMYLCASNSLQIGNTIYFGEGSWLTVV.